This T cell receptor beta chain was found in a study of cytomegalovirus exposure and HLA in healthy donors (dated by TCRdb to the late 2010s). Turning to the overall study: According to a later analysis, the approximately 120 validation repertoires were produced on the same platform as the roughly 720 repertoires of the first cohort. The aim of the study was to test whether cataloging public T cell receptors could identify signatures of past pathogen exposure. Along with the roughly 670-subject first cohort, a separate validation cohort of over a hundred different subjects was used. The study combined high-throughput TCR immunosequencing, statistical association of individual TCRs with disease status, and machine learning to predict cytomegalovirus infection status. Broader findings and caveats from the paper: The classifier was reported to diagnose cytomegalovirus status with high specificity and sensitivity in both the original cohort and the validation cohort. All 120 or so repertoires were used to score co-occurrence in the validation cohort in a later analysis, because that analysis had no HLA typing for the cohort. Subsequent analysis determined that TCRs grouped into clusters in the first cohort also showed a tendency toward co-occurrence across the 120 or so validation repertoires, and 94% of cluster scores exceeded 0. A few of the identified cytomegalovirus-associated TCR beta chains were confirmed in vitro to be specific for cytomegalovirus antigens. It was suggested by the authors that the approach could potentially be generalized to other disease states and immunological phenotypes. The study listed 164 TCR beta chains as associated with cytomegalovirus. Most TCR sequences were observed very rarely across donors, whereas some public TCRs were present in many individuals.

Donors formed part of the validation cohort, which comprised some 120 subjects and was distinct from the first cohort of under 850 subjects. Points on this clone: Its antigen has not been determined. Within one base of it there is no much larger clone, and no base qualities were kept.

The library was produced with the immunoSEQ multiplex PCR assay. The authors processed their data as follows. A statistical classification framework was built to diagnose cytomegalovirus status from the catalog of TCR beta chain sequences. The immuneACCESS repertoire file appears here via TCRdb, limited to in-frame rearrangements. These files lack a portion of the clones; in checked studies, under half of the deficit traces to unresolved V genes, and the cause of the others is not known. That table is the source of V, J and clone size, and D and trimming were worked out from the DNA. The sample contains 260,000 or so clones, over 75% of them found a single time. The biggest ten clones account for approximately 0.88% of the sample. From the germline V gene, CDR1 is SNHLY and CDR2 is FYNNEI. CDR3 length: 14 amino acids, cysteine to phenylalanine. CDR3 DNA is the only sequence kept; it has 42 bases, read in frame from the first base. Here V drops 6 bases and J drops 2 bases, and the junction holds 7 bases not matched to any gene.

The sequence was collected from a woman under 30 in good health and CMV-seronegative. Recombination linked TRBV2 to TRBJ2-7, and TRBD1 matches 7 of the central bases. Sequencing input: PBMCs. The nucleotides read TGTGCCAGCAGGTCGGGGCAGGGGGCCTACGAGCAGTACTTC. This translates into CASRSGQGAYEQYF.